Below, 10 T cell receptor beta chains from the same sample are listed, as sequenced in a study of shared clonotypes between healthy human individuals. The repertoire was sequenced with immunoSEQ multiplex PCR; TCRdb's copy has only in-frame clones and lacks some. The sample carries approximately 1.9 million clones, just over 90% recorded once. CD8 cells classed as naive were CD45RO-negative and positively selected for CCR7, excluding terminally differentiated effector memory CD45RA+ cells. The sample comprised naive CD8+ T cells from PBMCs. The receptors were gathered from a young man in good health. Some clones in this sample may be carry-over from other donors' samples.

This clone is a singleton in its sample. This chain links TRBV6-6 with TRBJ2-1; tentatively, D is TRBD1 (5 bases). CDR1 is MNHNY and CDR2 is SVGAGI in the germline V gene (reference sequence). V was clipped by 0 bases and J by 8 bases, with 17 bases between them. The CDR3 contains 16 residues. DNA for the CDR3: TGTGCCAGCAGTTACTCGTCCAGGGATAATACGGATGAGCAGTTCTTC. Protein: CASSYSSRDNTDEQFF.

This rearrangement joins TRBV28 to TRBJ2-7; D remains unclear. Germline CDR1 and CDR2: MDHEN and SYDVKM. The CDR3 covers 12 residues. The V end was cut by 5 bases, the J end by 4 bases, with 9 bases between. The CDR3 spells CASSTGQYEQYF. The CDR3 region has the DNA TGTGCCAGCAGTACTGGCCAATACGAGCAGTACTTC.

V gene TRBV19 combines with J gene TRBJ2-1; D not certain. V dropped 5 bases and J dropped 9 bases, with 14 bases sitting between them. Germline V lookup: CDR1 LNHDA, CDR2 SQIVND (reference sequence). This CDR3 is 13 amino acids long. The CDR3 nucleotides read TGTGCCAGTAGTCTCCGGACCCTCGCTGAGCAGTTCTTC. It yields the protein CASSLRTLAEQFF.

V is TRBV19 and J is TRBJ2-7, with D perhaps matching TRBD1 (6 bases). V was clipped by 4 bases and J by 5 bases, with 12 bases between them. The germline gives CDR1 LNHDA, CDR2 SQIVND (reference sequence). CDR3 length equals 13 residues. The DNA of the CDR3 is TGTGCCAGTAGTAAGGGGGAGAGGGACGAGCAGTACTTC. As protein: CASSKGERDEQYF.

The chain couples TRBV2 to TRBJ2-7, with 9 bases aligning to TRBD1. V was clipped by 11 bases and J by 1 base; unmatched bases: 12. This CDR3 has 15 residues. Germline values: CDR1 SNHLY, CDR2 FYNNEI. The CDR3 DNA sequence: TGTGCCGGACCGGGACAGGGAAAAGGATCCTACGAGCAGTACTTC. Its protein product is CAGPGQGKGSYEQYF.

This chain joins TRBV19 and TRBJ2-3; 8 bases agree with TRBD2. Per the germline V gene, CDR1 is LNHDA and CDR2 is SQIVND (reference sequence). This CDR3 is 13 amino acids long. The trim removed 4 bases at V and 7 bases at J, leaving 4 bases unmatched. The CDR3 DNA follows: TGTGCCAGTAGTACCGGGAGGGTACATACGCAGTATTTT. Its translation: CASSTGRVHTQYF.

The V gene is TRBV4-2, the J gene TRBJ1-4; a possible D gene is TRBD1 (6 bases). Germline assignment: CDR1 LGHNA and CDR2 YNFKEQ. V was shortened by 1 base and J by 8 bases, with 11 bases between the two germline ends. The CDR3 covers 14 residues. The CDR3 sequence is CASSQGTEKEKLFF. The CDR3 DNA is TGTGCCAGCAGCCAAGGGACAGAAAAGGAAAAACTGTTTTTT.

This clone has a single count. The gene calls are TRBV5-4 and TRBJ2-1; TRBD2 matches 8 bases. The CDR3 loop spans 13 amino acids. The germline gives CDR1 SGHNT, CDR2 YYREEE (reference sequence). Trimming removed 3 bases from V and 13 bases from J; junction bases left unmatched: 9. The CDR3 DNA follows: TGTGCCAGCAGCTCGCGGGGGGACAATATACAGTTCTTC. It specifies CASSSRGDNIQFF.

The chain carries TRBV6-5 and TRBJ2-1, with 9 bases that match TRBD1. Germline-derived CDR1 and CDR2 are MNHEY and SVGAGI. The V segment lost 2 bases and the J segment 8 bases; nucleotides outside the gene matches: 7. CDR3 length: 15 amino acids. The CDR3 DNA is TGTGCCAGCAGTTACGTACAGGGGGCGCGGGATGAGCAGTTCTTC. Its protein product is CASSYVQGARDEQFF.

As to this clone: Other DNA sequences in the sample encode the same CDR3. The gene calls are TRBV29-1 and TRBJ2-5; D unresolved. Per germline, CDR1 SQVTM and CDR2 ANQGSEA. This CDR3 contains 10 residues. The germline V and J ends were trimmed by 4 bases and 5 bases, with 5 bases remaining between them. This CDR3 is CSVVGETQYF. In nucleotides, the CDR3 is TGCAGCGTTGTAGGTGAGACCCAGTACTTC. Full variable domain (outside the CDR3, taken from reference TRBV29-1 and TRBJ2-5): SAVISQKPSRDICQRGTSLTIQCQVDSQVTMMFWYRQQPGQSLTLIATANQGSEATYESGFVIDKFPISRPNLTFSTLTVSNMSPEDSSIYLCSVVGETQYFGPGTRLLVL.